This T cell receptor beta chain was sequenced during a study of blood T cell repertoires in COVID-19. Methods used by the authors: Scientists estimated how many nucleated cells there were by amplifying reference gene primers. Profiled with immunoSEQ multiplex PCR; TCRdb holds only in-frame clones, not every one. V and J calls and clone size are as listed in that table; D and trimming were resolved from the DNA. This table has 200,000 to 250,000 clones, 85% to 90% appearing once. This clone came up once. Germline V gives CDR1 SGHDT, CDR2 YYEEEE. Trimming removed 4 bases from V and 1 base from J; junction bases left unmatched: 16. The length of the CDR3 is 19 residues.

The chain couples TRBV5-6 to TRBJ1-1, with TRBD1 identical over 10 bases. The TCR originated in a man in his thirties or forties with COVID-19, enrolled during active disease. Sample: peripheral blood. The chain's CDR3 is CASSRPRGQGISRNTEAFF. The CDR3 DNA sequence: TGTGCCAGCAGCCGTCCCAGGGGACAGGGGATTTCGAGGAACACTGAAGCTTTCTTT.